These 15 T cell receptor beta chains were sequenced from one sample in a study of post-analysis software for immune sequencing data. Study-wide points: The five TRBV segments detected at higher frequency in patients than in controls included TRBV5-6, TRBV5-1 and TRBV20-1.

Their target antigens are unknown. Tagging with unique molecular identifiers was a feature of the TCR beta cDNA libraries. Using its own MiXCR run on the PCR reads, TCRdb lists one record per CDR3 protein. The sample holds a few hundred thousand distinct CDR3 sequences, 35% to 45% seen once. The sample taken for sequencing was blood. The receptor source for this set is a girl between 10 and 17 years old with multiple sclerosis.

This clonotype came up once. This may stem from a read error, because a much larger clone lies one nucleotide away. The chain couples TRBV10-3 to TRBJ1-1; D may be TRBD1 (6 bases). The CDR3 loop spans 14 amino acids. Germline V gene data show CDR1 as ENHRY and CDR2 as SYGVKD. Deletions cut 10 bases from V and 5 bases from J, with 20 bases between. The CDR3 coding sequence is TGTGCCACCCTTCGGGAGGGGGTGCGAACTGAAGCTTTCTTT. Translation: CATLREGVRTEAFF.

On this clonotype: A much larger clone lies a single base off, so this may be a read error. The rearrangement links TRBV5-1 to TRBJ2-3; D may correspond to TRBD1 or TRBD2 (5 bases each). V was shortened by 3 bases and J by 7 bases, with 18 bases between the two germline ends. The CDR3 runs to 15 residues. Germline CDR1 is SGHRS and CDR2 is YFSETQ. The CDR3 DNA is TGCGCCAGCAGCTACGGTGGGGGTATTAGAAATACGCAGTATTTT. Its translation: CASSYGGGIRNTQYF.

As regards this clonotype: An end of the junction does not agree with germline; a read error may underlie this. V is TRBV13 and J is TRBJ1-2, with 8 bases that match TRBD1. Per germline, CDR1 PRHDT and CDR2 FYEKMQ (reference sequence). The length of the CDR3 is 14 residues. The CDR3 DNA reads as TGTGCCAGCAACTTACAGGGGGGTCACTATGGCTACACCTTC. Its translation is CASNLQGGHYGYTF.

The chain is built from TRBV27 and TRBJ2-7; D remains ambiguous. The CDR3 extends over 13 amino acids. V was cut by 3 bases and J by 2 bases, with 8 bases left in between. CDR1 and CDR2 (germline): MNHEY, SMNVEV (reference sequence). The CDR3 reads CASSFRRPYEQYF. Written as DNA, the CDR3 is TGTGCCAGCAGTTTCCGGCGCCCCTACGAGCAGTACTTC.

This clonotype was observed at least ten times. This CDR3 is CASSLAGGKKYF. DNA for the CDR3: TGTGCCAGCAGTTTAGCGGGAGGTAAAAAGTATTTT. The rearrangement uses TRBV12-3 or TRBV12-4 and TRBJ2-3; D perhaps matches TRBD2 (6 bases). The CDR3 runs 12 residues. V dropped 0 bases and J dropped 13 bases, with 11 bases sitting between them.

This clonotype appeared a few times. This may arise from a read error, as a much more abundant clone is one base away. The chain's CDR3 is CASSFSTYGYIF. The CDR3 bases are TGTGCCAGCAGCTTTTCTACCTATGGCTACATCTTC. The chain recombines TRBV7-2 with TRBJ1-2; the D is unclear. This CDR3 spans 12 amino acids. The germline V gene encodes CDR1 SGHTA and CDR2 FQGNSA. Full variable domain (outside the CDR3, taken from reference TRBV7-2 and TRBJ1-2): GAGVSQSPSNKVTEKGKDVELRCDPISGHTALYWYRQSLGQGLEFLIYFQGNSAPDKSGLPSDRFSAERTGGSVSTLTIQRTQQEDSAVYLCASSFSTYGYIFGSGTRLTVV.

This clonotype showed up many times. V gene TRBV4-1 combines with J gene TRBJ1-4, with TRBD1 matching 9 bases. This CDR3 contains 13 residues. V dropped 8 bases and J dropped 9; count of bases not matched to a gene: 7. Germline assignment: CDR1 MGHRA and CDR2 YSYEKL. CDR3 region: CASSGDRAQKLFF. CDR3 nucleotide sequence: TGCGCCAGCTCCGGGGACAGGGCCCAAAAACTGTTTTTT.

This clonotype was counted many times. The V gene is TRBV3-1, the J gene TRBJ2-3; tentatively, D is TRBD2 (6 bases). The germline CDR1 and CDR2 sequences are LGHDT and YNNKEL (reference sequence). The CDR3 runs to 13 residues. V lost 4 bases and J 6 bases, leaving 11 bases between the germline ends. The CDR3 region has the DNA TGTGCCAGCAGCCCCCCTAGCGAGGATACGCAGTATTTT. It is translated as CASSPPSEDTQYF.

The V call is TRBV5-1, the J call TRBJ1-5; 8 bases are shared with TRBD1. CDR1 SGHRS and CDR2 YFSETQ come from the germline V gene. This CDR3 region has 15 residues. With 4 bases clipped from V and 5 bases from J, the junction kept 8 bases outside the gene matches. This chain's CDR3 is CASSPTGEVYQPQHF. DNA of the CDR3: TGCGCCAGCAGCCCGACAGGGGAGGTTTATCAGCCCCAGCATTTT.

CDR3 nucleotide sequence: TGTGCCAGCAGCTTAGATTCAGCGGGGAGAATGGCGCAGTATTTT. Translation gives CASSLDSAGRMAQYF. This chain joins TRBV7-2 and TRBJ2-3; TRBD2 aligns across 7 bases. CDR1 is SGHTA, CDR2 FQGNSA, per germline. The CDR3 extends over 15 amino acids. V was pared by 1 base and J by 10 bases, with 11 bases of the junction left unmatched.

A few counts support this clonotype. At one end, the junction sequence differs from germline, possibly due to a read error. This chain links TRBV27 with TRBJ2-1, with 8 positions matching TRBD1. The germline gives CDR1 MNHEY, CDR2 SMNVEV (reference sequence). The CDR3 spans 16 residues. Written as DNA, the CDR3 is TGCGCCAGTCGTCTGGCGATGGGACAGGAGTACAATGAGCAGTTCTTC. Translating it yields CASRLAMGQEYNEQFF.

The rearrangement links TRBV24-1 to TRBJ2-1; D ambiguous. The CDR3 covers 11 residues. Trimming pared 8 bases from V and 5 bases from J, leaving 6 bases between. Germline V gene lookup returns CDR1 KGHDR and CDR2 SFDVKD. The CDR3 DNA reads as TGTGCCACCACCGAGCACAATGAGCAGTTCTTC. Amino acids: CATTEHNEQFF.

This clonotype occurred a few times. The chain carries TRBV7-6 and TRBJ1-2; 8 bases map to TRBD1. The CDR3 runs to 15 residues. CDR1 and CDR2 from the germline V gene are SGHVS and FNYEAQ. V shed 2 bases and J 2 bases; nucleotides not matched to a gene: 4. CDR3 protein: CASSLSGQGNYGYTF. Here the CDR3 DNA reads TGTGCCAGCAGCTTAAGCGGACAGGGAAACTATGGCTACACCTTC.

The table lists this clonotype with many counts. The chain has TRBV27 and TRBJ1-2, with D perhaps TRBD1 (5 bases). The ends were cut back, 6 bases at V and 0 bases at J, with 11 bases in the middle. The germline V gene encodes CDR1 MNHEY and CDR2 SMNVEV (reference sequence). The CDR3 contains 14 residues. The CDR3 loop reads CASRPGRANYGYTF. The CDR3 nucleotides are TGTGCCAGCAGACCGGGACGGGCTAACTATGGCTACACCTTC.

The V gene is TRBV15, the J gene TRBJ2-7, with a possible D match to TRBD2 (6 bases). V was shortened by 1 base and J by 6 bases, with 10 bases between the two germline ends. The CDR3 runs to 13 residues. Looked up from germline, CDR1 is LNHNV and CDR2 is YYDKDF (reference sequence). The CDR3 loop reads CATSRVGGSEQYF. Here the CDR3 DNA reads TGTGCCACCAGCAGAGTAGGAGGGTCCGAGCAGTACTTC. Drawing the rest from reference TRBV15 and TRBJ2-7, the complete variable domain is DAMVIQNPRYQVTQFGKPVTLSCSQTLNHNVMYWYQQKSSQAPKLLFHYYDKDFNNEADTPDNFQSRRPNTSFCFLDIRSPGLGDTAMYLCATSRVGGSEQYFGPGTRLTVT.